The entry below gives a single T cell receptor beta chain sequence along with its context. The sample belongs to a study of blood T cell repertoires in COVID-19. On the study more broadly: Samples representing acute and convalescent COVID-19 were sourced from the United States, Italy and Spain.

Only in-frame clones appear in the TCRdb table, and some are missing; sequencing was by immunoSEQ multiplex PCR. The table lists 200,000 to 250,000 clones, over 80% of them singletons, with roughly 2.5% in the top ten. Trimming at V came to 6 bases and at J to 1 base, leaving 2 bases not matched to a gene. The CDR3 totals 13 residues. From germline, CDR1 is MNHEY and CDR2 SMNVEV (reference sequence). Seattle patients were enrolled while actively infected and followed longitudinally. Material: peripheral blood. This TCR derives from a man between 25 and 39 years old with COVID-19, enrolled during active disease. V usage is TRBV27 and J usage is TRBJ2-7, with 8 bases aligning to TRBD1. The CDR3 here is CASRRTGSYEQYF. The CDR3, as DNA: TGTGCCAGCAGGAGGACAGGGTCCTACGAGCAGTACTTC.